The 30 T cell receptor beta chains below come from one sample, sequenced in a study of blood T cell repertoires in COVID-19. Using immunoSEQ multiplex PCR, the repertoire was profiled, and TCRdb retains in-frame clones only, with some absent. The sample has about 480,000 clones; 85% to 90% are singletons. Sequencing used peripheral blood. Every receptor here comes from a woman younger than 45 with acute or convalescent COVID-19.

In its sample, this clone was seen a few times. The chain employs TRBV4-1 and TRBJ2-1; 7 positions match TRBD2. Germline V lookup: CDR1 MGHRA, CDR2 YSYEKL. This CDR3 has 16 amino acids. With 3 bases clipped from V and 4 bases from J, the junction kept 9 bases outside the gene matches. CDR3 loop: CASSHRAGWRYNEQFF. The CDR3 DNA reads TGCGCCAGCAGCCACCGAGCGGGGTGGAGGTACAATGAGCAGTTCTTC.

The chain employs TRBV19 and TRBJ1-1, with TRBD1 as a possible D gene (5 bases). Trimming removed 2 bases from V and 5 bases from J, with 18 bases in between. The V gene's germline CDR1 is LNHDA and CDR2 SQIVND (reference sequence). The CDR3 is 16 amino acids. CDR3 DNA: TGTGCCAGTAGTATATTAACCGGGACTTGGAGGACTGAAGCTTTCTTT. It yields the protein CASSILTGTWRTEAFF.

This chain links TRBV12-3 or TRBV12-4 with TRBJ1-2, with D maybe TRBD1 (6 bases). The CDR3 is 11 residues long. Between the trimmed V and J ends, which lost 4 bases and 7 bases, there was a span of 7 bases. Here the CDR3 DNA reads TGTGCCAGCAGTTCAGGGGTTGGCTACACCTTC. Encoded protein: CASSSGVGYTF.

V gene TRBV24-1 combines with J gene TRBJ2-5; 9 bases map to TRBD2. Germline loops: CDR1 KGHDR, CDR2 SFDVKD. The ends lost 3 bases at V and 4 bases at J; junction bases unmatched: 14. The CDR3 contains 18 residues. The CDR3 loop reads CATSDRRPSGEGVETQYF. CDR3 nucleotides: TGTGCCACCAGTGATCGCCGTCCTAGCGGGGAAGGGGTAGAGACCCAGTACTTC.

V usage is TRBV25-1 and J usage is TRBJ1-4; D perhaps matches TRBD1 (6 bases). This CDR3 has 13 residues. V lost 7 bases, J lost 7 bases, and 13 bases lay in between. Germline V CDR1 and CDR2: MGHDK, SYGVNS. The CDR3: CASNTGNGEKLFF. The CDR3 DNA follows: TGTGCCAGCAACACAGGGAATGGTGAAAAACTGTTTTTT.

The chain has TRBV10-1 and TRBJ1-1; D uncertain. Germline lookup yields CDR1 WNHNN and CDR2 SYGVQD (reference sequence). With 3 bases removed from V and 6 bases from J, the gap between germline ends came to 11 bases. The CDR3 runs 13 residues. The CDR3 DNA sequence: TGCGCCAGCAGTGACACCGGACTGGCTGAAGCTTTCTTT. Its translation is CASSDTGLAEAFF.

The genes are TRBV5-5 and TRBJ1-6; 7 bases map to TRBD1. V dropped 0 bases and J dropped 8; count of bases not matched to a gene: 5. The CDR3 is 15 amino acids. In germline, CDR1 is SGHKS, CDR2 YYEKEE (reference sequence). The CDR3 DNA reads as TGTGCCAGCAGCTTGGCGGACAGGAGTCATTCACCCCTCCACTTT. Translation gives CASSLADRSHSPLHF.

The gene calls are TRBV10-3 and TRBJ1-1; TRBD1 agrees at 7 bases. Trimming took 6 bases from V and 6 from J; bases not matched to a gene: 10. CDR1 and CDR2 (germline): ENHRY, SYGVKD. This CDR3 has 14 amino acids. The CDR3 DNA sequence: TGTGCCATCAGGGGTGACAGGGATGTCGCTGAAGCTTTCTTT. This translates into CAIRGDRDVAEAFF.

This clone has just one count. V is TRBV27 and J is TRBJ1-2; tentatively, D is TRBD1 (6 bases). Trimming stripped 6 bases from V and 6 bases from J, with 23 bases between. CDR1 MNHEY and CDR2 SMNVEV come from the germline V gene (reference sequence). The CDR3 is made up of 16 amino acids. CDR3 bases: TGTGCCAGCAGCCCCGGGACACAACCGTCGTTGGATGGCTACACCTTC. Translating it yields CASSPGTQPSLDGYTF.

This chain joins TRBV19 and TRBJ2-3; D uncertain. V lost 2 bases, J lost 0 bases, and 12 bases lay in between. This CDR3 has 16 residues. CDR1 is LNHDA and CDR2 is SQIVND in the germline V gene (reference sequence). The CDR3 sequence: CASSILFQSSTDTQYF. CDR3 in DNA: TGTGCCAGTAGTATATTGTTCCAGTCTAGCACAGATACGCAGTATTTT.

The CDR3 DNA reads as TGTGCCAGCAGCTTGGAATACAGGGACAATGAGCAGTTCTTC. As protein: CASSLEYRDNEQFF. The chain is built from TRBV5-8 and TRBJ2-1; TRBD1 might be the D (6 bases). Trimming pared 0 bases from V and 5 bases from J, leaving 9 bases between. In germline, CDR1 is SGHTS, CDR2 YDEGEE. The CDR3 sequence is 14 residues long.

The genes are TRBV30 and TRBJ1-6; the D is unclear. V was shortened by 3 bases and J by 7 bases, with 13 bases between the two germline ends. The germline gives CDR1 GTSNPN, CDR2 SVGIG (reference sequence). CDR3 length equals 14 residues. Written as DNA, the CDR3 is TGTGCCTGGAGGGCGGGCCGGATCAATTCACCCCTCCACTTT. It yields the protein CAWRAGRINSPLHF.

The chain carries TRBV12-3 or TRBV12-4 and TRBJ1-2, with a possible D match to TRBD1 (6 bases). V lost 6 bases and J 8 bases, leaving 13 bases between the germline ends. The CDR3 runs to 12 residues. The CDR3 DNA reads as TGTGCCAGCAGCCCTGCGGGGGCGGGCTACACCTTC. The encoded protein is CASSPAGAGYTF.

This clone has a single count. The chain carries TRBV4-2 and TRBJ2-5, with 10 bases lining up with TRBD2. The CDR3 extends over 16 amino acids. The germline V gene has CDR1 LGHNA and CDR2 YNFKEQ. V was pared by 0 bases and J by 3 bases, with 4 bases of the junction left unmatched. CDR3 loop: CASSQESSGGEETQYF. CDR3 in DNA: TGTGCCAGCAGCCAAGAATCCAGCGGGGGGGAAGAGACCCAGTACTTC.

The genes are TRBV27 and TRBJ1-2, with 9 nucleotides matching TRBD1. The CDR3 has 13 residues. J lost 7 bases, V lost 3 bases, and 3 bases had no gene match. CDR1 and CDR2 (germline): MNHEY, SMNVEV (reference sequence). The CDR3: CASSFLQGAGYTF. Written as DNA, the CDR3 is TGTGCCAGCAGTTTCCTACAGGGGGCTGGCTACACCTTC.

The chain combines TRBV7-9 with TRBJ1-2; maybe TRBD1 (6 bases). Germline CDR1 and CDR2: SEHNR and FQNEAQ (reference sequence). This CDR3 region has 14 residues. V lost 2 bases, J lost 6 bases, and 13 bases lay in between. CDR3 protein: CASSLFAGADGYTF. The CDR3 nucleotides read TGTGCCAGCAGCTTATTTGCGGGGGCGGATGGCTACACCTTC.

The chain joins TRBV5-1 to TRBJ2-2; 8 bases line up with TRBD1. Germline values: CDR1 SGHRS, CDR2 YFSETQ. J lost 0 bases, V lost 3 bases, and 10 bases had no gene match. The CDR3 extends over 18 amino acids. CDR3: CASSSGQGSTANTGELFF. The CDR3, as DNA: TGCGCCAGCAGCTCCGGACAGGGTTCAACGGCGAACACCGGGGAGCTGTTTTTT.

The genes are TRBV10-3 and TRBJ1-5, with TRBD1 identical over 9 bases. There are 19 residues in the CDR3. With V trimmed by 0 bases and J by 6 bases, 15 bases remained unmatched. Germline V gives CDR1 ENHRY, CDR2 SYGVKD. The CDR3 loop is CAISESVGTGSIVGQPQHF. CDR3 DNA sequence: TGTGCCATCAGTGAGTCAGTAGGGACAGGGTCGATCGTTGGTCAGCCCCAGCATTTT.

This rearrangement joins TRBV3-1 (or the pseudogene TRBV3-2) to TRBJ1-6, with 8 bases that match TRBD1. Germline V gene lookup returns CDR1 LGHDT and CDR2 YNNKEL (reference sequence). The ends lost 4 bases at V and 5 bases at J; junction bases unmatched: 7. The CDR3 runs to 16 residues. The CDR3 DNA sequence: TGTGCCAGCAGCCCCCGGCCAGGGGGCGATAATTCACCCCTCCACTTT. Its protein is CASSPRPGGDNSPLHF.

V gene TRBV5-1 combines with J gene TRBJ1-2; possibly TRBD1 for D (6 bases). Trimming took off 4 bases at V and 8 bases at J, with 12 bases between the two ends. The length of the CDR3 is 12 residues. Germline V gene lookup returns CDR1 SGHRS and CDR2 YFSETQ. The CDR3 sequence is CASSKQGDGYTF. CDR3 nucleotide sequence: TGCGCCAGCAGCAAACAGGGAGACGGCTACACCTTC.

The chain employs TRBV9 and TRBJ2-1; 7 positions match TRBD1. In germline, CDR1 is SGDLS, CDR2 YYNGEE. CDR3 length equals 17 residues. V trimming: 1 base; J trimming: 4 bases; junction bases outside the gene matches: 11. DNA for the CDR3: TGTGCCAGCAGCGTATCTAGGGAAGGGGGCTGGTACAATGAGCAGTTCTTC. Translation gives CASSVSREGGWYNEQFF.

The chain recombines TRBV3-1 (or the pseudogene TRBV3-2) with TRBJ1-5, with D tentatively TRBD1 (6 bases). Germline V gene lookup returns CDR1 LGHDT and CDR2 YNNKEL (reference sequence). The V end was cut by 4 bases, the J end by 1 base, with 8 bases between. CDR3 length equals 14 residues. The CDR3 bases are TGTGCCAGCAGCCTCAGGGGCAGCAATCAGCCCCAGCATTTT. Translating it yields CASSLRGSNQPQHF.

This chain connects TRBV3-1 (or the pseudogene TRBV3-2) to TRBJ2-3, with TRBD2 identical over 7 bases. V gave up 8 bases and J gave up 5 bases; unmatched junction bases: 7. The germline V gene encodes CDR1 LGHDT and CDR2 YNNKEL (reference sequence). The CDR3 has 13 residues. The DNA of the CDR3 is TGTGCCAGCCGGGCGGGGGTAGGAGATACGCAGTATTTT. This sequence encodes CASRAGVGDTQYF.

The chain carries TRBV18 and TRBJ1-2; TRBD1 matches 10 bases. V dropped 3 bases and J dropped 4; count of bases not matched to a gene: 5. Germline V CDR1 and CDR2: KGHSH, LQKENI. The CDR3 extends over 15 amino acids. CDR3 in amino acids: CASSPGQGIAYGYTF. The CDR3 nucleotides read TGTGCCAGCTCACCGGGACAGGGGATAGCCTATGGCTACACCTTC. Together with reference TRBV18 and TRBJ1-2, the CDR3 gives the full variable domain: NAGVMQNPRHLVRRRGQEARLRCSPMKGHSHVYWYRQLPEEGLKFMVYLQKENIIDESGMPKERFSAEFPKEGPSILRIQQVVRGDSAAYFCASSPGQGIAYGYTFGSGTRLTVV.

The V and J genes are TRBV10-2 and TRBJ2-1; the match to TRBD1 covers 8 bases. The CDR3 extends over 13 amino acids. Germline loops: CDR1 WSHSY, CDR2 SAAADI. The ends lost 8 bases at V and 8 bases at J; junction bases unmatched: 8. The CDR3 protein is CASGQGAEYEQFF. CDR3 sequence (DNA): TGCGCCAGCGGGCAGGGGGCGGAGTATGAGCAGTTCTTC.

V usage is TRBV24-1 and J usage is TRBJ2-5; 8 nucleotides line up with TRBD2. CDR1 and CDR2 (germline): KGHDR, SFDVKD. V was clipped by 5 bases and J by 2 bases; unmatched bases: 6. CDR3 size: 15 residues. The CDR3 bases are TGTGCCACCAGTGGGCTAGCGGGCGATCAAGAGACCCAGTACTTC. Protein product: CATSGLAGDQETQYF.

The V call is TRBV15, the J call TRBJ2-5; 8 nucleotides agree with TRBD2. Per germline, CDR1 LNHNV and CDR2 YYDKDF (reference sequence). This CDR3 has 15 residues. The V segment lost 2 bases and the J segment 5 bases; nucleotides outside the gene matches: 7. CDR3 bases: TGTGCCACCAGCAGAACCGGGGGGGGCGCGGAGACCCAGTACTTC. This translates into CATSRTGGGAETQYF.

The V gene is TRBV5-1, the J gene TRBJ1-2, with 9 bases identical to TRBD1. The germline gives CDR1 SGHRS, CDR2 YFSETQ. J was trimmed by 2 bases and V by 3 bases; bases with no gene match: 2. The CDR3 totals 14 residues. CDR3 coding DNA: TGCGCCAGCAGCTCTGGACAGGGGAACTATGGCTACACCTTC. This encodes CASSSGQGNYGYTF.

This sequence joins TRBV9 and TRBJ1-1; possible D gene TRBD1, 5 bases. CDR1 SGDLS and CDR2 YYNGEE come from the germline V gene. With 5 bases removed from V and 0 bases from J, the gap between germline ends came to 14 bases. The CDR3 is made up of 15 amino acids. Here the CDR3 DNA reads TGTGCCAGCAGAGGTGACGACAGTATGAACACTGAAGCTTTCTTT. As protein: CASRGDDSMNTEAFF.

This chain joins TRBV9 and TRBJ1-5; D perhaps matches TRBD1 (6 bases). Trimming removed 3 bases at V and 4 bases at J, with 11 bases between. The CDR3 extends over 14 amino acids. Germline V CDR1 and CDR2: SGDLS, YYNGEE. The CDR3 is CASSAEQGNQPQHF. CDR3 coding DNA: TGTGCCAGCAGCGCCGAACAGGGAAATCAGCCCCAGCATTTT.